The 10 T cell receptor beta chains given below trace back to one sample, sequenced in a study of radiotherapy plus CTLA-4 blockade in lung cancer. The data were produced by immunoSEQ multiplex PCR, yet TCRdb's version contains in-frame clones alone and is incomplete. The data contain 90,000 to 130,000 clones, more than 75% of them singletons. Here the sequenced sample was peripheral blood, taken from a patient treated with radiotherapy plus ipilimumab. Every receptor here comes from a human donor with non-small cell lung cancer that progressed on radiotherapy plus ipilimumab. Some clones in this sample may be carry-over from other donors' samples.

The chain's CDR3 is CASSQVEGGLYYGYTF. The DNA of the CDR3 is TGCGCCAGCAGCCAAGTAGAGGGAGGTCTTTACTATGGCTACACCTTC. The chain couples TRBV4-3 to TRBJ1-2, with unresolved D. Germline CDR1 reads LGHNA; CDR2 reads YSLEER. Between the trimmed V and J ends, which lost 1 base and 3 bases, there was a span of 15 bases. This CDR3 is built from 16 residues.

The genes are TRBV28 and TRBJ1-5; D is ambiguous. This CDR3 region has 15 residues. Trimming removed 5 bases at V and 5 bases at J, with 16 bases between. CDR1 is MDHEN and CDR2 is SYDVKM in the germline V gene. The CDR3 spells CASSLPTRDDQPQHF. CDR3 nucleotides: TGTGCCAGCAGTCTTCCTACGAGAGACGATCAGCCCCAGCATTTT.

The genes are TRBV18 and TRBJ1-4, with no clear D. The CDR3 is 17 residues long. The V and J ends lost 3 bases and 0 bases respectively, with 14 bases between them. CDR1 is KGHSH, CDR2 LQKENI, per germline. Here the CDR3 DNA reads TGTGCCAGCTCACCTTGGAGGGAGTTTTCAACTAATGAAAAACTGTTTTTT. Translation: CASSPWREFSTNEKLFF. Using reference TRBV18 and TRBJ1-4 for the parts outside the CDR3, the full variable domain is NAGVMQNPRHLVRRRGQEARLRCSPMKGHSHVYWYRQLPEEGLKFMVYLQKENIIDESGMPKERFSAEFPKEGPSILRIQQVVRGDSAAYFCASSPWREFSTNEKLFFGSGTQLSVL.

This chain links TRBV5-1 with TRBJ1-1; D gene uncertain. The CDR3 consists of 15 residues. Trimming stripped 0 bases from V and 2 bases from J, with 11 bases between. The germline V gene has CDR1 SGHRS and CDR2 YFSETQ. CDR3 bases: TGCGCCAGCAGCTTGGCTCCCGGCAGCAACACTGAAGCTTTCTTT. Its translation is CASSLAPGSNTEAFF.

CDR3 in DNA: TGCGCCAGCAGCCAAACGGGACCGCGGCGCACAGATACGCAGTATTTT. Amino acids: CASSQTGPRRTDTQYF. The chain recombines TRBV4-1 with TRBJ2-3, with D perhaps given as TRBD1 or TRBD2 (5 bases each). Per germline, CDR1 MGHRA and CDR2 YSYEKL. Trimming left V 2 bases short and J 1 base short, with 13 bases between. This CDR3 comprises 16 residues.

Here the CDR3 reads CASSLQTEAFF. For the CDR3, the DNA is TGTGCCAGCAGCTTACAGACTGAAGCTTTCTTT. The V call is TRBV7-2, the J call TRBJ1-1, with D hard to call. V gave up 2 bases and J gave up 5 bases, with 3 bases separating them. Germline CDR1 is SGHTA and CDR2 is FQGNSA. The CDR3 length is 11 residues.

The chain joins TRBV9 to TRBJ1-5, with 8 bases identical to TRBD1. CDR1 and CDR2 from the germline V gene are SGDLS and YYNGEE. This CDR3 region has 13 residues. Germline trimming cut 7 bases from V and 6 bases from J; bases unmatched to any gene: 6. The CDR3, as DNA: TGTGCCAGCTCACAGGGGGTTGGTCAGCCCCAGCATTTT. It encodes CASSQGVGQPQHF.

The chain employs TRBV9 and TRBJ2-7; either TRBD1 or TRBD2 may supply D (5 bases each). From germline, CDR1 is SGDLS and CDR2 YYNGEE. Trimming took off 1 base at V and 4 bases at J, with 12 bases between the two ends. The CDR3 covers 14 residues. Here the CDR3 reads CASSVTGTEYEQYF. CDR3 DNA: TGTGCCAGCAGCGTAACCGGGACCGAATACGAGCAGTACTTC.

The CDR3 nucleotides are TGTGCCAGCACAGAATGGGCTGGCTACACCTTC. Its protein is CASTEWAGYTF. J is TRBJ1-2 and V is TRBV6-1; no reliable D call. CDR1 and CDR2 (germline): MNHNS, SASEGT. V lost 7 bases, J lost 7 bases, and 10 bases lay in between. There are 11 residues in the CDR3.

This clone was observed a handful of times. V gene TRBV18 combines with J gene TRBJ2-7; 9 bases fit TRBD1. The germline V gene encodes CDR1 KGHSH and CDR2 LQKENI. Unmatched junction bases numbered 11, after V lost 6 bases and J lost 5 bases. The CDR3 loop spans 15 amino acids. For the CDR3, the DNA is TGTGCCAGCTCTCAAACCGGGACAGGGACCCACGAGCAGTACTTC. It codes for CASSQTGTGTHEQYF.